One and the same sample provided the 2 T cell receptor beta chains below, sequenced in a study of T cells expressing NK-cell markers. TCRdb re-called the 5' RACE reads and catalogs CDR3 proteins one per entry, DNA excluded. Found here are 140,000 to 150,000 distinct CDR3 sequences; the top ten clones hold about 12%. Specimen: blood T cells: a sorted CD56 or NKG2C T cell subset, CD4+ or CD8+ T cells, or bulk PBMC T cells (not recorded which). Receptors were obtained from a young man in good health.

This chain links TRBV20-1 with TRBJ2-1; TCRdb selects TRBD2, and the lack of DNA leaves this call unchecked. CDR1 DFQATT and CDR2 SNEGSKA come from the germline V gene (reference sequence). This CDR3 contains 16 residues. The CDR3 region is CSARDLATIAYNEQFF.

The chain joins TRBV6-5 to TRBJ2-2. The CDR3 has 13 amino acids. Per the germline V gene, CDR1 is MNHEY and CDR2 is SVGAGI. This chain's CDR3 is CASSYTATGELFF.